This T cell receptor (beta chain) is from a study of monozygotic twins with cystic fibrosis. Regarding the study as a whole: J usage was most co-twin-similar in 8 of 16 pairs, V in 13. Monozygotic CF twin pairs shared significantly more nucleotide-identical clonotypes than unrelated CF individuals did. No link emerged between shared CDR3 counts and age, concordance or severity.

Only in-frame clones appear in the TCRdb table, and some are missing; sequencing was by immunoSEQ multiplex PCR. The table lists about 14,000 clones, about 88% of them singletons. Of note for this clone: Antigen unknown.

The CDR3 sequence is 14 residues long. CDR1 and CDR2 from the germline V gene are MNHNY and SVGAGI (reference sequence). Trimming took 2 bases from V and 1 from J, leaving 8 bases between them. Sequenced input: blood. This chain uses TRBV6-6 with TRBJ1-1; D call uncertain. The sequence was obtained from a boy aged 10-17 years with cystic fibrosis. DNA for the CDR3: TGTGCCAGCAGTTACCATCCAACGAACACTGAAGCTTTCTTT. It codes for CASSYHPTNTEAFF.